This is a list of T cell receptor beta chains from one sample in a study of blood T cell repertoires in COVID-19. Generated by immunoSEQ multiplex PCR, the TCRdb table keeps only in-frame clones and is missing some. The profile covers roughly 80,000 clones, with approximately 87% appearing a single time and roughly 18% taken by the ten largest. Material: peripheral blood. The receptors come from an elderly man in a cohort sampled during active COVID-19. The CDR3 runs from the conserved cysteine through the conserved F or W. A D gene is named only where the DNA matches it firmly. Clone size is shown for a subset of rows, as once, few, many or a class of expanded clone.

-	-	TRBV5-6	12	TRBJ1-3	TGTGCCAGCAGCACCGGCGGGAACACCATATATTTT	CASSTGGNTIYF
-	-	TRBV6-1	12	TRBJ2-7	TGTGCCAGCAGTGAGCGAGCCTACGAGCAGTACTTC	CASSERAYEQYF
-	-	TRBV6-5	13	TRBJ1-5	TGTGCCAGCAGGCGAGGGTACAATCAGCCCCAGCATTTT	CASRRGYNQPQHF
-	-	TRBV27	14	TRBJ1-4	TGTGCCAGCAGTTTATTGGCAGGTCGAGAAAAACTGTTTTTT	CASSLLAGREKLFF
-	once	TRBV6-2/TRBV6-3	16	TRBJ2-6	TGTGCCAGCAGTTCCGCCGTGAGCTCTGGGGCCAACGTCCTGACTTTC	CASSSAVSSGANVLTF
TRBD1	-	TRBV19	14	TRBJ1-2	TGTGCCAATAGTAACGACAGGGTTGACTATGGCTACACCTTC	CANSNDRVDYGYTF
TRBD1	-	TRBV4-1	13	TRBJ2-5	TGCGCCAGCAGTCGACAGGGCCAAGAGACCCAGTACTTC	CASSRQGQETQYF
-	few	TRBV3-1/TRBV3-2	14	TRBJ1-6	TGTGCCAGCAGCCAAGAAACGACAGCTTCACCCCTCCACTTT	CASSQETTASPLHF
-	once	TRBV6-5	14	TRBJ1-4	TGTGCCAGCAGTCCGGGGGCAACTAATGAAAAACTGTTTTTT	CASSPGATNEKLFF
-	-	TRBV12-5	12	TRBJ2-3	TGTGCTAGTGGTTTGGAAGGGGTTTCGCAGTATTTT	CASGLEGVSQYF
-	-	TRBV14	19	TRBJ2-5	TGTGCCAGCAGCCCAGGGATCCGGGGGAATTTCCAGCTAAGGGAGACCCAGTACTTC	CASSPGIRGNFQLRETQYF
-	-	TRBV18	15	TRBJ1-3	TGTGCCAGCTCACCCACAGGGACGGCTGGAAACACCATATATTTT	CASSPTGTAGNTIYF
-	-	TRBV29-1	13	TRBJ2-5	TGCAGCGTAGTCGGGACTCTCCAAGAGACCCAGTACTTC	CSVVGTLQETQYF
-	-	TRBV2	14	TRBJ2-2	TGTGCCAGCAGTGTGTCGACAGGCACCGGGGAGCTGTTTTTT	CASSVSTGTGELFF
TRBD2	-	TRBV4-1	18	TRBJ2-1	TGCGCCAGCAGCCAAGTTGTTTCAAGCGGGGCCTCCTACAATGAGCAGTTCTTC	CASSQVVSSGASYNEQFF
TRBD2	-	TRBV7-2	19	TRBJ2-2	TGTGCCAGCAGCACATATCCTAGCGGGGGGGCCAGTATTCCCGGGGAGCTGTTTTTT	CASSTYPSGGASIPGELFF
TRBD2	few	TRBV5-1	16	TRBJ2-7	TGCGCCAGCAGCTTGGTGGGTTCTAGCGGGGGGTACGAGCAGTACTTC	CASSLVGSSGGYEQYF
-	-	TRBV3-1/TRBV3-2	14	TRBJ1-2	TGTGCCAGCAGCGTCCGGGACACCAACTATGGCTACACCTTC	CASSVRDTNYGYTF
-	-	TRBV5-1	15	TRBJ2-1	TGCGCCAGCAGCTTGGAATTAGGGGTAGGCAATGAGCAGTTCTTC	CASSLELGVGNEQFF
-	-	TRBV4-1	13	TRBJ1-4	TGCGCCAGCAGCCTCCGACTGGCGGAAAAACTGTTTTTT	CASSLRLAEKLFF
-	-	TRBV6-1	15	TRBJ1-1	TGTGCCAGCAGTGAAATCATCAGGGGTAACACTGAAGCTTTCTTT	CASSEIIRGNTEAFF
TRBD2	-	TRBV3-1/TRBV3-2	16	TRBJ2-2	TGTGCCAGCAGCCAGACTAGCGGGGGGCCCACCGGGGAGCTGTTTTTT	CASSQTSGGPTGELFF
TRBD1	once	TRBV11-3	16	TRBJ2-5	TGTGCCAGCAGCTTAGAGTGGGGGACAGAAAAAGAGACCCAGTACTTC	CASSLEWGTEKETQYF
-	-	TRBV24-1	13	TRBJ1-2	TGTGTACCTCGGGGGGCGCCTTGCTATGGCTACACCTTC	CVPRGAPCYGYTF
-	-	TRBV13	15	TRBJ1-5	TGTGCCAGCAGCTTAGGCATGACACGTAATCAGCCCCAGCATTTT	CASSLGMTRNQPQHF
TRBD1	-	TRBV5-6	15	TRBJ2-5	TGTGCCAGCAGCTTAGAGGACAGGGCCCAAGAGACCCAGTACTTC	CASSLEDRAQETQYF
TRBD1	-	TRBV10-2	15	TRBJ1-2	TGCGCCAGCAGTGAGTCGGGGGCAGGGGGCCAGGGCTACACCTTC	CASSESGAGGQGYTF
TRBD2	-	TRBV2	12	TRBJ2-2	TGTGCCAGTGGGGGGGTTACCGGGGAGCTGTTTTTT	CASGGVTGELFF
TRBD2	-	TRBV5-6	19	TRBJ2-1	TGTGCCAGCAGCCTACCGGGACTAGCGGGGGGGCTTTCTCGGAATGAGCAGTTCTTC	CASSLPGLAGGLSRNEQFF
TRBD1	-	TRBV6-6	13	TRBJ2-7	TGTGCCAGCAGGCGACAGGGGGGCGACGAGCAGTACTTC	CASRRQGGDEQYF
-	-	TRBV9	11	TRBJ2-1	TGTGCCAGCAGCGTGGCTAGCGAGCAGTTCTTC	CASSVASEQFF
-	-	TRBV6-5	16	TRBJ2-3	TGTGCCAGCAGTTACACTCAGGGATCTAGCACAGATACGCAGTATTTT	CASSYTQGSSTDTQYF
-	-	TRBV7-2	14	TRBJ1-1	TGTGCCAGCAGCTCCAGGGGAAAGAACACTGAAGCTTTCTTT	CASSSRGKNTEAFF
-	-	TRBV7-2	14	TRBJ2-2	TGTGCCAGCAGCTCCACCCCCGACAACGGGGAGCTGTTTTTT	CASSSTPDNGELFF
-	-	TRBV2	13	TRBJ2-2	TGTGCATGCAGCGCCAGATCCACCGGGGAGCTGTTTTTT	CACSARSTGELFF
-	once	TRBV28	15	TRBJ1-3	TGTGCCAGCAGCATCCACGAGCTCTCTGGAAACACCATATATTTT	CASSIHELSGNTIYF
TRBD2	-	TRBV4-2	16	TRBJ2-1	TGTGCCAGCAGCCAAGAGACTAGCGGGGGGATATATGAGCAGTTCTTC	CASSQETSGGIYEQFF
-	-	TRBV5-4	15	TRBJ1-2	TGTGCCAGCAGCTTGGGGCTGGGCGGCAGGGATGGCTACACCTTC	CASSLGLGGRDGYTF
TRBD2	-	TRBV27	15	TRBJ2-1	TGTGCCAGCAGTTCAGCGGGGGCCGGCACCGATGAGCAGTTCTTC	CASSSAGAGTDEQFF
-	-	TRBV25-1	13	TRBJ1-1	TGTGCCAGCAGTGATAACTTGGCGGTTGAAGCTTTCTTT	CASSDNLAVEAFF
-	-	TRBV5-4	12	TRBJ2-1	TGTGCCAGCAGCACAAGTCGGGATGAGCAGTTCTTC	CASSTSRDEQFF
TRBD2	-	TRBV7-2	15	TRBJ2-3	TGTGCCAGCAGCTTAGTCGGGGGGACCAATTCGGGCCAGTATTTT	CASSLVGGTNSGQYF
-	-	TRBV28	13	TRBJ1-2	TGTGCCAGCAGTTTATCGGGTTCCTATGGCTACACCTTC	CASSLSGSYGYTF
-	-	TRBV6-6	16	TRBJ1-5	TGTGCCAGCAGTTACCCGCAAGGGGTAGGGAATCAGCCCCAGCATTTT	CASSYPQGVGNQPQHF
-	once	TRBV11-2	14	TRBJ2-2	TGTGCCAGCAGCTTAGACCAAGCGGCCGGGGAGCTGTTTTTT	CASSLDQAAGELFF
TRBD1	-	TRBV6-5	13	TRBJ1-1	TGTGCCAGCAGTTGGGACAGGAACACTGAAGCTTTCTTT	CASSWDRNTEAFF
TRBD1	-	TRBV5-1	15	TRBJ1-1	TGCGCCAGCAGCCCGCTAAAACAGGGGGCGACTGAAGCTTTCTTT	CASSPLKQGATEAFF
TRBD1	once	TRBV7-3	16	TRBJ2-2	TGTGCCAGCAGCTTACGCTGGACAGGGGGCACCGGGGAGCTGTTTTTT	CASSLRWTGGTGELFF
-	-	TRBV19	15	TRBJ2-7	TGTGCCAGTAGTCTTGGATCAGCGGAGTTCTACGAGCAGTACTTC	CASSLGSAEFYEQYF
-	once	TRBV6-1	15	TRBJ1-2	TGTGCCAGCAGTGAAGTAGCAGGGACTAACTATGGCTACACCTTC	CASSEVAGTNYGYTF
-	-	TRBV10-3	15	TRBJ1-2	TGTGCCATCAGTGAGTCAGAGGACCGGACAACAAGCTACACCTTC	CAISESEDRTTSYTF